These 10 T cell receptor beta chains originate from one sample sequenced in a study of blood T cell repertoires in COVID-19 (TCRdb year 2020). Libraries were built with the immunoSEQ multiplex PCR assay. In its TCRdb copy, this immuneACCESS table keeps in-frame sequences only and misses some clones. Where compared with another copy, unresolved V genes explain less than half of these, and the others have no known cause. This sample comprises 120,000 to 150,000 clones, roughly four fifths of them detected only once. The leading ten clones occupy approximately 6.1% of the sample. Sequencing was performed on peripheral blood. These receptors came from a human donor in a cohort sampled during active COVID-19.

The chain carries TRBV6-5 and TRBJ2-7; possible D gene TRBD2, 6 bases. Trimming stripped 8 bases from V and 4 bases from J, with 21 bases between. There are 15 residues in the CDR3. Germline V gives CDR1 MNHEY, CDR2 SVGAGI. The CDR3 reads CASGIRGVAAYEQYF. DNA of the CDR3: TGTGCCAGCGGCATCCGAGGGGTAGCGGCGTACGAGCAGTACTTC.

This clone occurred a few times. The chain's CDR3 is CASSDRLGNYGYTF. Here the CDR3 DNA reads TGTGCCAGCAGCGACAGGCTGGGGAACTATGGCTACACCTTC. V is TRBV2 and J is TRBJ1-2, with D tentatively TRBD1 (6 bases). The CDR3 is 14 residues long. V shed 6 bases and J shed 2 bases, with 13 bases lying between them. Germline CDR1 reads SNHLY; CDR2 reads FYNNEI.

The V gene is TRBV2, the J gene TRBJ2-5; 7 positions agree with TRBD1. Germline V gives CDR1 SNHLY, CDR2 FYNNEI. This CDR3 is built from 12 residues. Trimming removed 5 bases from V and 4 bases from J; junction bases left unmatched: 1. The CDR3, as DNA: TGTGCCAGCAGTAGGACAGGAGAGACCCAGTACTTC. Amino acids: CASSRTGETQYF.

The CDR3 nucleotides read TGTGCCAGCAGCCTCTACCTGAACACTGAAGCTTTCTTT. Protein: CASSLYLNTEAFF. This chain joins TRBV11-3 and TRBJ1-1; D is unclear. The germline V gene has CDR1 SGHNT and CDR2 YENEEA. This CDR3 is 13 amino acids long. Between the trimmed V and J ends, which lost 5 bases and 0 bases, there was a span of 7 bases.

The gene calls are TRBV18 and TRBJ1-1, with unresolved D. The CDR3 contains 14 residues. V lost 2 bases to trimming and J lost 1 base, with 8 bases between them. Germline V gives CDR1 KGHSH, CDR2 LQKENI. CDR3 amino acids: CASSPVGPNTEAFF. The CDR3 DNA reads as TGTGCCAGCTCACCAGTCGGTCCGAACACTGAAGCTTTCTTT.

The CDR3 region is CASSSGGVETQYF. The CDR3 nucleotides read TGTGCCAGCAGTAGCGGGGGAGTGGAGACCCAGTACTTC. The chain is built from TRBV12-3 or TRBV12-4 and TRBJ2-5; 8 positions match TRBD2. V shed 5 bases and J 5 bases; nucleotides not matched to a gene: 4. The CDR3 runs to 13 residues.

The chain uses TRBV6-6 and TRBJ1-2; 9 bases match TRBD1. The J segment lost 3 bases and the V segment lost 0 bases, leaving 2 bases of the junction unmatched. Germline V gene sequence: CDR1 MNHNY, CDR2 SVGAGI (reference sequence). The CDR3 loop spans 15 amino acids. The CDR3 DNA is TGTGCCAGCAGTTACTCGACAGGGGGTGACTATGGCTACACCTTC. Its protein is CASSYSTGGDYGYTF.

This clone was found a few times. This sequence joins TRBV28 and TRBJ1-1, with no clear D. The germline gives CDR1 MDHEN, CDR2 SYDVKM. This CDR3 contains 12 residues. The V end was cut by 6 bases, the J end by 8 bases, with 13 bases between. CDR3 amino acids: CASSLTLREAFF. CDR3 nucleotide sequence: TGTGCCAGCAGCTTGACACTCCGGGAAGCTTTCTTT.

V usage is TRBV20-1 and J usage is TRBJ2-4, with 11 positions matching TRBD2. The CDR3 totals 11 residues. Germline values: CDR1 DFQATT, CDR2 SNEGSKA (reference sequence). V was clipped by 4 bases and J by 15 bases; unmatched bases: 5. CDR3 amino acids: CSATSGGLRYF. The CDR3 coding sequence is TGCAGTGCTACTAGCGGGGGGCTTCGGTACTTC.

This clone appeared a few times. CDR3 sequence reads: CASSKGLAGTDTQYF. CDR3 nucleotides: TGCGCCAGCAGCAAAGGACTAGCGGGCACAGATACGCAGTATTTT. The chain employs TRBV5-1 and TRBJ2-3, with 10 bases that match TRBD2. This CDR3 comprises 15 residues. J lost 1 base, V lost 4 bases, and 3 bases had no gene match. Germline lookup yields CDR1 SGHRS and CDR2 YFSETQ.